Listed here are 19 T cell receptor beta chains from one sample, sequenced in a study of patients and donors after allogeneic stem cell transplantation. TCRdb used MiXCR to reprocess the RT-PCR reads, holding one entry per CDR3 protein. Among 150,000 to 200,000 distinct CDR3 sequences listed, less than 45% were seen once. Sequenced: blood, either unsorted or a sorted T cell fraction (not recorded which). The receptors were gathered from a human donor who was either an allogeneic HSCT recipient or a stem cell or donor lymphocyte infusion donor (not recorded which). It is not recorded whose cells these are; they may come from a transplant donor.

This clonotype showed up just a few times. V usage is TRBV12-3 or TRBV12-4 and J usage is TRBJ1-6, with D hard to call. CDR3 size: 17 residues. V was cut by 0 bases and J by 7 bases, with 16 bases left in between. The DNA for the CDR3 is TGTGCCAGCAGTTTAGCGCGAATGGCTCCCGGGAATTCACCCCTCCACTTT. It specifies CASSLARMAPGNSPLHF.

This clonotype has more than one count but fewer than ten. CDR3 sequence reads: CAITTTEAFF. CDR3 nucleotides: TGTGCCATCACCACAACTGAAGCTTTCTTT. The V call is TRBV10-3, the J call TRBJ1-1; D gene uncertain. The germline CDR1 and CDR2 sequences are ENHRY and SYGVKD. The V and J ends lost 7 bases and 5 bases respectively, with 5 bases between them. The CDR3 is 10 residues long.

The rearrangement links TRBV6-2 or TRBV6-3 to TRBJ2-1; D is unclear. V was pared by 6 bases and J by 0 bases, with 12 bases between. This CDR3 is built from 15 residues. Germline values: CDR1 MNHEY, CDR2 SVGEGT. The CDR3 coding sequence is TGTGCCAGCAGCCAGGACCAAATCTCCTACAATGAGCAGTTCTTC. This translates into CASSQDQISYNEQFF.

The CDR3 DNA follows: TGTGCCAGCAGTTTAGGGGGCCCGGGACTAGCGGGAGGCGAGCAGTTCTTC. Amino acids: CASSLGGPGLAGGEQFF. The chain couples TRBV12-3 or TRBV12-4 to TRBJ2-1; the match to TRBD2 covers 15 bases. With 1 base clipped from V and 10 bases from J, the junction kept 8 bases outside the gene matches. This CDR3 contains 17 residues.

Regarding this clonotype: It may be a read error: a sequence one base away is much more abundant. This rearrangement joins TRBV3-1 to TRBJ1-1; no clear D. Trimming removed 6 bases at V and 10 bases at J, with 21 bases between. Germline CDR1 reads LGHDT; CDR2 reads YNNKEL (reference sequence). CDR3 length: 14 amino acids. This chain's CDR3 is CASSPGHGPTPAFF. The CDR3 coding sequence is TGTGCCAGCAGTCCCGGCCATGGACCCACACCAGCTTTCTTT. Filled out from reference TRBV3-1 and TRBJ1-1, the complete variable domain reads DTAVSQTPKYLVTQMGNDKSIKCEQNLGHDTMYWYKQDSKKFLKIMFSYNNKELIINETVPNRFSPKSPDKAHLNLHINSLELGDSAVYFCASSPGHGPTPAFFGQGTRLTVV.

This clonotype was seen ten or more times. J is TRBJ1-1 and V is TRBV7-9; TRBD1 is a possible D gene (5 bases). In germline, CDR1 is SEHNR, CDR2 FQNEAQ (reference sequence). The CDR3 is made up of 15 amino acids. Trimming removed 1 base from V and 1 base from J, with 10 bases in between. The CDR3 is CASSLEGRQNTEAFF. The CDR3 coding sequence is TGTGCCAGCAGCTTAGAGGGACGACAGAACACTGAAGCTTTCTTT.

In this sample, this clonotype turned up a few times. The V call is TRBV7-9, the J call TRBJ2-1, with 10 bases lining up with TRBD2. Germline lookup yields CDR1 SEHNR and CDR2 FQNEAQ (reference sequence). The CDR3 length is 16 residues. Trimming at V came to 5 bases and at J to 8 bases, leaving 12 bases not matched to a gene. CDR3 residues: CASSMTSGRTDDEQFF. As DNA, the CDR3 is TGTGCCAGCAGCATGACTAGCGGGCGGACAGACGATGAGCAGTTCTTC.

This chain links TRBV30 with TRBJ2-2; D is perhaps TRBD1 (6 bases). Trimming took off 5 bases at V and 1 base at J, with 11 bases between the two ends. Germline values: CDR1 GTSNPN, CDR2 SVGIG (reference sequence). The CDR3 is 14 amino acids. The CDR3 DNA sequence: TGTGCCTGGTACAGGGTGGTGAACACCGGGGAGCTGTTTTTT. It specifies CAWYRVVNTGELFF. Looking up the rest from reference TRBV30 and TRBJ2-2 gives the full variable domain: SQTIHQWPATLVQPVGSPLSLECTVEGTSNPNLYWYRQAAGRGLQLLFYSVGIGQISSEVPQNLSASRPQDRQFILSSKKLLLSDSGFYLCAWYRVVNTGELFFGEGSRLTVL.

This clonotype was picked up many times. This rearrangement joins TRBV3-1 to TRBJ1-1, with 8 nucleotides matching TRBD1. Germline assignment: CDR1 LGHDT and CDR2 YNNKEL (reference sequence). This CDR3 comprises 14 residues. Unmatched junction bases numbered 2, after V lost 4 bases and J lost 1 base. The CDR3 spells CASSRDRGNTEAFF. In DNA form, the CDR3 reads TGTGCCAGCAGCCGCGACAGGGGGAACACTGAAGCTTTCTTT.

There are a few counts of this clonotype. J is TRBJ2-3 and V is TRBV5-1, with D unresolved. V dropped 3 bases and J dropped 2 bases, with 10 bases sitting between them. The CDR3 extends over 14 amino acids. The germline gives CDR1 SGHRS, CDR2 YFSETQ. This CDR3 reads CASSSRGTTDTQYF. The CDR3, as DNA: TGCGCCAGCAGCTCCCGCGGCACCACAGATACGCAGTATTTT.

This clonotype has just a few counts. The chain has TRBV12-3 or TRBV12-4 and TRBJ2-1; 7 bases are shared with TRBD2. V was pared by 5 bases and J by 8 bases, with 6 bases of the junction left unmatched. CDR3 size: 13 residues. The CDR3 protein is CASSLGGSYEQFF. CDR3 nucleotides: TGTGCCAGCAGTCTGGGGGGGTCATATGAGCAGTTCTTC.

This clonotype was seen a few times. The V and J genes are TRBV6-5 and TRBJ2-3; D possibly corresponds to TRBD1 (8 bases). This CDR3 region has 15 residues. Germline V gene data show CDR1 as MNHEY and CDR2 as SVGAGI. V was pared by 6 bases and J by 3 bases, with 16 bases between. CDR3 residues: CASRRTGGLTDTQYF. In DNA form, the CDR3 reads TGTGCCAGCAGGCGAACAGGGGGACTAACAGATACGCAGTATTTT.

This clonotype was seen only a few times. The V and J genes are TRBV7-2 and TRBJ1-1; D call uncertain. The CDR3 sequence is 14 residues long. V was clipped by 5 bases and J by 1 base, with 11 bases between them. Germline values: CDR1 SGHTA, CDR2 FQGNSA. Written as DNA, the CDR3 is TGTGCCAGCAGCGTAAAAGCTCGGAACACTGAAGCTTTCTTT. Protein: CASSVKARNTEAFF.

This chain connects TRBV3-1 to TRBJ1-2; a weak D match, TRBD1 (6 bases). The CDR3 runs 16 residues. V was clipped by 7 bases and J by 1 base, with 19 bases between them. CDR1 and CDR2 from the germline V gene are LGHDT and YNNKEL (reference sequence). The CDR3 DNA follows: TGTGCCAGCACCCAGGGGAGCATAGTGTTTAACTATGGCTACACCTTC. This encodes CASTQGSIVFNYGYTF.

The sample holds a few counts of this clonotype. V is TRBV29-1 and J is TRBJ2-5; TRBD2 matches at 9 bases. The trim removed 3 bases at V and 7 bases at J, leaving 15 bases unmatched. The CDR3 length is 16 residues. Germline-derived CDR1 and CDR2 are SQVTM and ANQGSEA. DNA of the CDR3: TGCAGCGTTGACACCAGCCTAGCGGGACGGGCTGGGACCCAGTACTTC. Protein: CSVDTSLAGRAGTQYF.

The rearrangement joins TRBV4-2 to TRBJ2-3; D is perhaps TRBD1 (5 bases). V was cut by 3 bases and J by 0 bases, with 16 bases left in between. This CDR3 has 17 residues. The germline CDR1 and CDR2 sequences are LGHNA and YNFKEQ. The CDR3 region is CASSQDFMSGSTDTQYF. The CDR3 bases are TGTGCCAGCAGCCAGGATTTCATGTCAGGGAGCACAGATACGCAGTATTTT.

This clonotype was recorded a few times. The chain links TRBV29-1 to TRBJ1-1; no firm D call. The V and J ends lost 4 bases and 8 bases respectively, with 8 bases between them. CDR3 size: 10 residues. Germline V CDR1 and CDR2: SQVTM, ANQGSEA. The CDR3 sequence is CSVVEGEAFF. Here the CDR3 DNA reads TGCAGCGTTGTGGAGGGAGAAGCTTTCTTT.

J is TRBJ1-4 and V is TRBV3-1, with D possibly being TRBD1 (5 bases). The CDR3 has 14 residues. CDR1 and CDR2 (germline): LGHDT, YNNKEL (reference sequence). Trimming pared 1 base from V and 8 bases from J, leaving 11 bases between. The CDR3 coding sequence is TGTGCCAGCAGCCAAGCAGGGAGAGGCGAAAAACTGTTTTTT. This codes for CASSQAGRGEKLFF.

This clonotype was detected once. The gene calls are TRBV28 and TRBJ2-7; D is unresolved. CDR1 is MDHEN and CDR2 is SYDVKM in the germline V gene. Between the trimmed V and J ends, which lost 2 bases and 3 bases, there was a span of 11 bases. CDR3 length: 14 amino acids. CDR3 sequence reads: CASSLGLLGYEQYF. The CDR3, as DNA: TGTGCCAGCAGTTTAGGCCTTCTGGGCTACGAGCAGTACTTC.